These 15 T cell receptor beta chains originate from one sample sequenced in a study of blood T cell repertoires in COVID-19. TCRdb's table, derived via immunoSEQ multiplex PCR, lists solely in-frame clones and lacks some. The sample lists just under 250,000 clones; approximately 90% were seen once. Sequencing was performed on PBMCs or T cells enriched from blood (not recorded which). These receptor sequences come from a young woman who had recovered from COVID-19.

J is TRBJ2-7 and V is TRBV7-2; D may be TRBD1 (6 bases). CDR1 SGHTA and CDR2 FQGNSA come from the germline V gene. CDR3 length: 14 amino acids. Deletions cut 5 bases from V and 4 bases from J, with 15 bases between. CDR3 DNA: TGTGCCAGCAGCCCTAGAACCGGGACATACGAGCAGTACTTC. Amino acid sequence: CASSPRTGTYEQYF.

The CDR3 nucleotides are TGTGCCAGCAGCTTAGCGAGCGGGGCCGAGCAGTACTTC. This codes for CASSLASGAEQYF. J is TRBJ2-7 and V is TRBV7-9; 7 bases fit TRBD2. The CDR3 spans 13 residues. J was trimmed by 6 bases and V by 0 bases; bases with no gene match: 2. The germline V gene encodes CDR1 SEHNR and CDR2 FQNEAQ (reference sequence).

In DNA, the CDR3 is TGTGCCAGCAGCTTCTCCGGACAGGGAGGATATGGCTACACCTTC. Protein product: CASSFSGQGGYGYTF. The chain links TRBV7-2 to TRBJ1-2; 8 bases are shared with TRBD1. Trimming at V came to 3 bases and at J to 5 bases, leaving 8 bases not matched to a gene. Germline CDR1 SGHTA, CDR2 FQGNSA. CDR3 length equals 15 residues. Full variable domain (rest looked up from reference TRBV7-2 and TRBJ1-2): GAGVSQSPSNKVTEKGKDVELRCDPISGHTALYWYRQSLGQGLEFLIYFQGNSAPDKSGLPSDRFSAERTGGSVSTLTIQRTQQEDSAVYLCASSFSGQGGYGYTFGSGTRLTVV.

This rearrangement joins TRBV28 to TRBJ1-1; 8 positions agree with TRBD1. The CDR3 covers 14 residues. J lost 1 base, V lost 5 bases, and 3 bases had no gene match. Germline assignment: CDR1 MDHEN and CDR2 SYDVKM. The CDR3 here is CASSPDRENTEAFF. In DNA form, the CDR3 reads TGTGCCAGCAGTCCGGACAGGGAGAACACTGAAGCTTTCTTT.

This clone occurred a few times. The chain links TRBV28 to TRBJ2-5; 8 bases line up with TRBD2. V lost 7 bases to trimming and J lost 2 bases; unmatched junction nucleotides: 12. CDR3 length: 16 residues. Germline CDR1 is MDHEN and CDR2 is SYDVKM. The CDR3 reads CASKKGGGRIQETQYF. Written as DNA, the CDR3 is TGTGCCAGCAAAAAAGGTGGCGGGAGGATACAAGAGACCCAGTACTTC.

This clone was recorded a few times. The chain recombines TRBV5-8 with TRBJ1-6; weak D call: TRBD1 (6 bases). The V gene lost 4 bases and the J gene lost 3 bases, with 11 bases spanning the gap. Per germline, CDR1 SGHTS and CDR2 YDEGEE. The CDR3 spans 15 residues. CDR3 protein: CASSPQGSYNSPLHF. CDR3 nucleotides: TGTGCCAGCAGCCCCCAGGGGAGCTATAATTCACCCCTCCACTTT.

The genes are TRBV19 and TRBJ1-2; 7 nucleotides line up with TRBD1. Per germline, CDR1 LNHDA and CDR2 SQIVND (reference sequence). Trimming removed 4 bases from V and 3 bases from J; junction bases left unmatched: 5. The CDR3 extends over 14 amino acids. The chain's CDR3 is CASSTGTVDYGYTF. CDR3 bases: TGTGCCAGTAGTACCGGGACAGTCGACTATGGCTACACCTTC.

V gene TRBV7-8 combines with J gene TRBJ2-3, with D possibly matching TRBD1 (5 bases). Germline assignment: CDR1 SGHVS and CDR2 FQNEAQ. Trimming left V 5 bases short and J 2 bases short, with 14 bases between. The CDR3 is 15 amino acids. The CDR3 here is CASSTTTETTDTQYF. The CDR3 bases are TGTGCCAGCAGCACTACGACAGAGACCACAGATACGCAGTATTTT.

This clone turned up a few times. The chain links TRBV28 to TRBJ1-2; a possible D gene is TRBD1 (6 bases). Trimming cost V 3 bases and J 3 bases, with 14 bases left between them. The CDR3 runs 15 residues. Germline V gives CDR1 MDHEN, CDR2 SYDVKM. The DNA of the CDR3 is TGTGCCAGCAGTTTCTACTCGGACAGATACTATGGCTACACCTTC. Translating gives CASSFYSDRYYGYTF.

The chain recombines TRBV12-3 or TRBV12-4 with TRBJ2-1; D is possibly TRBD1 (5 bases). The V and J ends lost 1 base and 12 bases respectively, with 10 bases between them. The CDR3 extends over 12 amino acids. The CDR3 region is CASSLGGVWQFF. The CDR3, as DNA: TGTGCCAGCAGTTTAGGGGGCGTATGGCAGTTCTTC.

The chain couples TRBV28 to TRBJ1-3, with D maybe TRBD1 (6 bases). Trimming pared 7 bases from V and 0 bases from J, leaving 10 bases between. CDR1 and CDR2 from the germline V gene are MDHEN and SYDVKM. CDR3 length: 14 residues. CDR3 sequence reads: CASIDRSSGNTIYF. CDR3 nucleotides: TGTGCCAGCATCGACAGGAGCTCTGGAAACACCATATATTTT.

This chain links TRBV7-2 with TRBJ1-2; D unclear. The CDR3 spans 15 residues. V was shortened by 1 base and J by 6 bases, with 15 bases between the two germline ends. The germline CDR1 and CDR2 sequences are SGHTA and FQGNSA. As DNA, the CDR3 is TGTGCCAGCAGCTTAGTAACCGAATCTACGGATGGCTACACCTTC. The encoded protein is CASSLVTESTDGYTF.

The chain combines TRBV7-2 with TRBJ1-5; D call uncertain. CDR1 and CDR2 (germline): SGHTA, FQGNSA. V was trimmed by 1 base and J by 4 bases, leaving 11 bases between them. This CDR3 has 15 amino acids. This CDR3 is CASSLGSQWNQPQHF. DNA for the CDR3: TGTGCCAGCAGCTTAGGGTCACAGTGGAATCAGCCCCAGCATTTT.

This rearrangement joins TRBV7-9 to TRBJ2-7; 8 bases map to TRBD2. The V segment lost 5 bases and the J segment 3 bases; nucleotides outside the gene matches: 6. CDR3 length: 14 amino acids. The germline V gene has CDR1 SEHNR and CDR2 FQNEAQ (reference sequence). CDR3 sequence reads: CASSMTSAYYEQYF. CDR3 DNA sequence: TGTGCCAGCAGCATGACTAGCGCTTACTACGAGCAGTACTTC.

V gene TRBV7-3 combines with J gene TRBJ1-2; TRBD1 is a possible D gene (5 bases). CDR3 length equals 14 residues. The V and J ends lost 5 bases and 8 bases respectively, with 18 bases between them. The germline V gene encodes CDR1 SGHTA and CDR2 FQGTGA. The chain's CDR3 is CASSPYSGLPGYTF. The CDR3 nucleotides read TGTGCCAGCAGCCCCTACTCAGGGTTACCAGGCTACACCTTC.